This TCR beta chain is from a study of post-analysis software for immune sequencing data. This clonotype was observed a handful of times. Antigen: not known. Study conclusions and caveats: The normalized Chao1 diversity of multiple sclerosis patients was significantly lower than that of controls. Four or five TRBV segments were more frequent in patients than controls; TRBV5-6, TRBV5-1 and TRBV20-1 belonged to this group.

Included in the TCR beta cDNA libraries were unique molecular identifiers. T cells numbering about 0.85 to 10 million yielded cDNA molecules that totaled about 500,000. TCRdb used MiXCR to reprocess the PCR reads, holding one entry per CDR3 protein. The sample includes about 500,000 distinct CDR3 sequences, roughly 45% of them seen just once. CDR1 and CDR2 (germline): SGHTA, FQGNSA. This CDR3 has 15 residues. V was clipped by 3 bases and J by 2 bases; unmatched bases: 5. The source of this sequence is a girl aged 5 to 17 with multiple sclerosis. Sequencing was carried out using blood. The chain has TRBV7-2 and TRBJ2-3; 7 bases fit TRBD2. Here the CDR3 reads CASSFLAAPTDTQYF. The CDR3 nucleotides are TGTGCCAGCAGCTTCCTAGCGGCCCCCACAGATACGCAGTATTTT.